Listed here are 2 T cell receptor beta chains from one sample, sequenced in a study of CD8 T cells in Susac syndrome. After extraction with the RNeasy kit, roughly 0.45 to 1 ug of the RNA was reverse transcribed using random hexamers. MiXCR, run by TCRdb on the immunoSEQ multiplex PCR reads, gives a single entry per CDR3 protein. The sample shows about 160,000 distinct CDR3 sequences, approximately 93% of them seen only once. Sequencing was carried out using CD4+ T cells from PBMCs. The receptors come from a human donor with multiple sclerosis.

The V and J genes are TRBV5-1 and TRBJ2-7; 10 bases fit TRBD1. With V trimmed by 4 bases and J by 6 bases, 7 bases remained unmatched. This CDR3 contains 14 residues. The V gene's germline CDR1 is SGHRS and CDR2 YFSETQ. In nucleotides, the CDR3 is TGCGCCAGCAGCCCGGACAGGGGGTTGGGCGAGCAGTACTTC. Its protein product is CASSPDRGLGEQYF.

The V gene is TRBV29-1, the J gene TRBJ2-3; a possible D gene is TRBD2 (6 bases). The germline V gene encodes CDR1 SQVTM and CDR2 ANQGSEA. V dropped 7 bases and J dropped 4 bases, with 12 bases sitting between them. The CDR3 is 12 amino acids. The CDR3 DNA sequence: TGCAGCGCTCGGGGGAACGCAGATACGCAGTATTTT. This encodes CSARGNADTQYF.